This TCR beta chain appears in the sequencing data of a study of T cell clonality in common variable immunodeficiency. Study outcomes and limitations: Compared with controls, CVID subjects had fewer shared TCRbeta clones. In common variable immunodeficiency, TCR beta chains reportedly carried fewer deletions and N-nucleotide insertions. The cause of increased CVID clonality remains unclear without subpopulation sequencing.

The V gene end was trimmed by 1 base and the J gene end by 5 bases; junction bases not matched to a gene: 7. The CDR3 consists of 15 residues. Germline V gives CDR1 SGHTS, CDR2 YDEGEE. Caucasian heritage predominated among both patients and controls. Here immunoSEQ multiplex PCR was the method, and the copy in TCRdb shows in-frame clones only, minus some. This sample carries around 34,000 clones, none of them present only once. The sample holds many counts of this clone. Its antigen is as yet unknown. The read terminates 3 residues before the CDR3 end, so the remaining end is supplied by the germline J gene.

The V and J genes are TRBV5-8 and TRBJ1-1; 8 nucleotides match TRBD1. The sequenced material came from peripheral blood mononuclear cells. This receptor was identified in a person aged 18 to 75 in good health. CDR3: CASSLLQGAFTEAFF. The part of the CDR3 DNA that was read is TGTGCCAGCAGCTTGCTGCAGGGGGCATTTACTGAA.